This is a list of T cell receptor beta chains from one sample in a study of molecular identifiers for immune sequencing clone quantification. TCRdb reprocessed the PCR reads via MiXCR and lists one record per CDR3 protein. Counted here are some 590,000 distinct CDR3 sequences, over 25% occurring once; the ten biggest clones make up 0.78%. Sequencing was carried out using naive CD8+ T cells from blood, with Jurkat cell RNA spiked in. The origin of the receptors is a human donor in good health. Some libraries in this study had Jurkat cell RNA spiked in. Each CDR3 is given with its conserved first and last residue. Some rows have no size entry. The others give once, few or many, or a class for an expanded clone.

few	TRBV20-1	CSASLPAGGSTDTQYF
few	TRBV19	CASSPGTGSPGANVLTF
many	TRBV7-9	CASSSTTENTEAFF
.	TRBV12-3/TRBV12-4	CASSTTSGNGELFF
many	TRBV28	CASSYGEGVVEAFF
.	TRBV20-1	CSARTLHYEQYF
.	TRBV12-3/TRBV12-4	CASSPATGQDNTDTQYF
.	TRBV27	CASSFNGFTGELFF
few	TRBV10-3	CAIRRPEDYEQYF
.	TRBV4-3	CASSGDAAGGYGYTF
few	TRBV6-2/TRBV6-3	CASSYLEGELFF
many	TRBV7-2	CASSPHRGGEQYF
many	TRBV19	CASSTSSGRSYNEQFF
many	TRBV4-1	CASSQGPGLAETQYF
.	TRBV19	CASSIGGAEEQYF
many	TRBV13	CASSLGHLTGSGGQETQYF
many	TRBV2	CASSEMGSQPQHF
few	TRBV28	CASSFVGRRDQPQHF
.	TRBV6-2/TRBV6-3	CASSYQGLQTWETQYF
many	TRBV4-1	CASSQDHGRGGANVLTF
many	TRBV7-9	CASSQNSETQYF
.	TRBV2	CASSGTNSPLHF
few	TRBV20-1	CSARDLGGVPYEQYF
.	TRBV6-2/TRBV6-3	CASSRQESSYEQYF
.	TRBV28	CASSLKGRTEAFF
many	TRBV27	CASVRGGEQYF
few	TRBV13	CASSLEAGQETQYF
.	TRBV5-1	CASTPARTYEQYF
.	TRBV9	CASSVVLAENTGGLFF
many	TRBV24-1	CATSDPLRPQETQYF
.	TRBV3-1	CASSQTGTGGTNNEQFF
few	TRBV18	CASSLRLASSTDTQYF